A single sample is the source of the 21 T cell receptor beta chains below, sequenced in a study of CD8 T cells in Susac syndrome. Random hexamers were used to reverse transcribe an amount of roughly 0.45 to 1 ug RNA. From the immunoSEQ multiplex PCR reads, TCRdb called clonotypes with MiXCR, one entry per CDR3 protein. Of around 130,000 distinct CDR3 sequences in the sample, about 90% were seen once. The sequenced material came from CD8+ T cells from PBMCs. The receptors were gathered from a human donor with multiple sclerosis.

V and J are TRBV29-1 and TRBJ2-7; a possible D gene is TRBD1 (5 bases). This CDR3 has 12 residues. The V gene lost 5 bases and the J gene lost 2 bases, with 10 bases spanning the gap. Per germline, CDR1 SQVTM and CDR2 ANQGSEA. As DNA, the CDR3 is TGCAGCGTTAAGGGGTCCCCCTACGAGCAGTACTTC. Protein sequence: CSVKGSPYEQYF.

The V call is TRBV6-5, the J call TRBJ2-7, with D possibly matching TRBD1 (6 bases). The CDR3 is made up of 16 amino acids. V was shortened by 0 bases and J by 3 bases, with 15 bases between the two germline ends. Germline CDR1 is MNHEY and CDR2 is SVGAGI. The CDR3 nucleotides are TGTGCCAGCAGTTACTCGTCTCTACAGGGTGTCTACGAGCAGTACTTC. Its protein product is CASSYSSLQGVYEQYF.

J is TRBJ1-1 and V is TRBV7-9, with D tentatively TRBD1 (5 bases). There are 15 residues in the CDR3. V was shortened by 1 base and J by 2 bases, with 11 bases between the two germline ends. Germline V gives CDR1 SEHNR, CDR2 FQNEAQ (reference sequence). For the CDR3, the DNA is TGTGCCAGCAGCTTAGAGGTGGGGCTCAACACTGAAGCTTTCTTT. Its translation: CASSLEVGLNTEAFF.

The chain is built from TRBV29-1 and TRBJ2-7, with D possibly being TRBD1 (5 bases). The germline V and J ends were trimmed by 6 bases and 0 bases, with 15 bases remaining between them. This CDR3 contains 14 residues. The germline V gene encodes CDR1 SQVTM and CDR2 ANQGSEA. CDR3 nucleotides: TGCAGCGTCAAGGGGCAGGACAACTCCTACGAGCAGTACTTC. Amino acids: CSVKGQDNSYEQYF.

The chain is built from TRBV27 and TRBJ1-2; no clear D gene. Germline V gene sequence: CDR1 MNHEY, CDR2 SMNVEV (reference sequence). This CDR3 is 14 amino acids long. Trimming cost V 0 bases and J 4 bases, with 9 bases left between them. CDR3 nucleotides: TGTGCCAGCAGTTTATCCCCAGAGTCCTATGGCTACACCTTC. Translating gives CASSLSPESYGYTF.

The CDR3: CASSPDPGWNEQYF. The CDR3 coding sequence is TGTGCCAGCAGCCCTGACCCGGGTTGGAACGAGCAGTACTTC. The chain is built from TRBV11-2 and TRBJ2-7; D remains ambiguous. This CDR3 region has 14 residues. CDR1 is SGHAT and CDR2 is FQNNGV in the germline V gene. V lost 5 bases, J lost 5 bases, and 16 bases lay in between.

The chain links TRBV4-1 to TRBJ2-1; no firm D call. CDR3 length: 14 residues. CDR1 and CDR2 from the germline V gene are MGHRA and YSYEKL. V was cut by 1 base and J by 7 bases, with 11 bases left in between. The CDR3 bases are TGCGCCAGCAGCCAAGGGTCGCTTAGAAATGAGCAGTTCTTC. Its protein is CASSQGSLRNEQFF.

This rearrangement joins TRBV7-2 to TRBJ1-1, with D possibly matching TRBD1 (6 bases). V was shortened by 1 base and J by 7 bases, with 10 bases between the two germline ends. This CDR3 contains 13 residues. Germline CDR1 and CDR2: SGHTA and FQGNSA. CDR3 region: CASSLGGGYEAFF. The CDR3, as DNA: TGTGCCAGCAGCTTAGGAGGGGGGTATGAAGCTTTCTTT.

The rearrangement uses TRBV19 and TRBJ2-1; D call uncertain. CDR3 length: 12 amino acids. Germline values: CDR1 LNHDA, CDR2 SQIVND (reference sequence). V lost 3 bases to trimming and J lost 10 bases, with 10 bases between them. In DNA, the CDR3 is TGTGCCAGTAGTATGCAGCAGCACGAGCAGTTCTTC. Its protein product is CASSMQQHEQFF.

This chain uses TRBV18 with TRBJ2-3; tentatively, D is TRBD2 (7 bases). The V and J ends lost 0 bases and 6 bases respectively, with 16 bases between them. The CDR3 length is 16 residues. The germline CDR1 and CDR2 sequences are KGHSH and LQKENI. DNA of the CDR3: TGTGCCAGCTCACCACCGCCGGGGGGCAGGGCGGATACGCAGTATTTT. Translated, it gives CASSPPPGGRADTQYF.

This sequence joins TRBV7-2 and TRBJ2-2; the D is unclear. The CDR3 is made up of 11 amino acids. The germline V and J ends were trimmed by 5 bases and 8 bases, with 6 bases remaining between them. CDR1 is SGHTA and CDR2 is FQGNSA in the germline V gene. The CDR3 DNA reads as TGTGCCAGCAGCCCACGGGGGGAGCTGTTTTTT. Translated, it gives CASSPRGELFF.

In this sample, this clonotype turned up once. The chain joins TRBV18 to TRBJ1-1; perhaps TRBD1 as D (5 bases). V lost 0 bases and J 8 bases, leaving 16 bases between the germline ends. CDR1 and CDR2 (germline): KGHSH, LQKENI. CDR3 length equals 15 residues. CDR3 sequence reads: CASSPPLGPSPEAFF. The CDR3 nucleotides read TGTGCCAGCTCACCACCGCTGGGACCCAGTCCCGAAGCTTTCTTT.

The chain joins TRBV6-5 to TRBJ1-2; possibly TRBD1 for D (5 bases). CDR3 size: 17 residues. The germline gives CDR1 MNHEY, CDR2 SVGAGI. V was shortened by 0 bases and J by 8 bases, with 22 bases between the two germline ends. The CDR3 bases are TGTGCCAGCAGTTACTCCCGGGACGGGTCCCTATTGGGGGGCTACACCTTC. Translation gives CASSYSRDGSLLGGYTF.

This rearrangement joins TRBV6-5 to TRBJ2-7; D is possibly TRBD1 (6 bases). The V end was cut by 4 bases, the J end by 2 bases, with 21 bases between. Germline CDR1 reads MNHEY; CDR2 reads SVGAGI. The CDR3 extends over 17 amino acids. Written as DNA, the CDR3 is TGTGCCAGCAGTTCCAATACACCCATCCCAGGGGCCTACGAGCAGTACTTC. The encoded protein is CASSSNTPIPGAYEQYF.

CDR3 loop: CASSLRGHTNEKLFF. The CDR3 DNA reads as TGTGCCAGCAGCTTGCGGGGCCACACTAATGAAAAACTGTTTTTT. The chain combines TRBV7-9 with TRBJ1-4, with D perhaps TRBD1 (5 bases). V lost 3 bases, J lost 2 bases, and 10 bases lay in between. This CDR3 is built from 15 residues. Germline assignment: CDR1 SEHNR and CDR2 FQNEAQ (reference sequence).

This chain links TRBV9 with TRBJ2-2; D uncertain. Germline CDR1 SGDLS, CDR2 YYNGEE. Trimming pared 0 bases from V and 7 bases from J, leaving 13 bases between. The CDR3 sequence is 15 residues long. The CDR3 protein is CASSVATRPFGELFF. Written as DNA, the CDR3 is TGTGCCAGCAGCGTAGCTACGAGGCCATTCGGGGAGCTGTTTTTT. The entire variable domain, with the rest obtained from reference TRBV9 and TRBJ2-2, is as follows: DSGVTQTPKHLITATGQRVTLRCSPRSGDLSVYWYQQSLDQGLQFLIQYYNGEERAKGNILERFSAQQFPDLHSELNLSSLELGDSALYFCASSVATRPFGELFFGEGSRLTVL.

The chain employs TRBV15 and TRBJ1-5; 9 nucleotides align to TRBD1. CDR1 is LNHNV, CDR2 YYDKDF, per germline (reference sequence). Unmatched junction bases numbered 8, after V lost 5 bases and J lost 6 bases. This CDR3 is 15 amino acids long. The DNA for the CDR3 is TGTGCCACCAGCTGGGACAGGGTGGGGGGTCAGCCCCAGCATTTT. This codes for CATSWDRVGGQPQHF. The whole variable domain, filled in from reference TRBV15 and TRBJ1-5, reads DAMVIQNPRYQVTQFGKPVTLSCSQTLNHNVMYWYQQKSSQAPKLLFHYYDKDFNNEADTPDNFQSRRPNTSFCFLDIRSPGLGDTAMYLCATSWDRVGGQPQHFGDGTRLSIL.

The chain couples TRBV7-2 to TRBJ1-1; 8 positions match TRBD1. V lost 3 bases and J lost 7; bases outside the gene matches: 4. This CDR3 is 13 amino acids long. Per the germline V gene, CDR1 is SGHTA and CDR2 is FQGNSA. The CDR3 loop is CASSFTGGLEAFF. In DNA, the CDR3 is TGTGCCAGCAGCTTTACAGGGGGACTTGAAGCTTTCTTT.

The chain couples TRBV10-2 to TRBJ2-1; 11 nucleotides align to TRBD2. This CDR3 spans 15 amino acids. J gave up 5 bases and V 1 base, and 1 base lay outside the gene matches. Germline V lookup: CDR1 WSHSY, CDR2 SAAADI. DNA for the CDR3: TGCGCCAGCAGTGAGTTACTAGCGGGGGACAATGAGCAGTTCTTC. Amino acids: CASSELLAGDNEQFF.

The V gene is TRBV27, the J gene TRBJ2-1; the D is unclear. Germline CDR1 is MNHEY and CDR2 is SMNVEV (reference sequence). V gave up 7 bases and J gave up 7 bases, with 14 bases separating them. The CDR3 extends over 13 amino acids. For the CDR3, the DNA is TGTGCCAGCACCTCGGGTCTGTGGAATGAGCAGTTCTTC. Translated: CASTSGLWNEQFF.

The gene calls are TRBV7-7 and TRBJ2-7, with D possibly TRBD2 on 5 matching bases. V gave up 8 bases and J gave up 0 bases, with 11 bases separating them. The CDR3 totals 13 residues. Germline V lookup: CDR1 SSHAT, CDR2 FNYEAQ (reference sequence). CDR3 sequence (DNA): TGTGCCAGCTCGGAGGCAGGCTCCTACGAGCAGTACTTC. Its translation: CASSEAGSYEQYF.